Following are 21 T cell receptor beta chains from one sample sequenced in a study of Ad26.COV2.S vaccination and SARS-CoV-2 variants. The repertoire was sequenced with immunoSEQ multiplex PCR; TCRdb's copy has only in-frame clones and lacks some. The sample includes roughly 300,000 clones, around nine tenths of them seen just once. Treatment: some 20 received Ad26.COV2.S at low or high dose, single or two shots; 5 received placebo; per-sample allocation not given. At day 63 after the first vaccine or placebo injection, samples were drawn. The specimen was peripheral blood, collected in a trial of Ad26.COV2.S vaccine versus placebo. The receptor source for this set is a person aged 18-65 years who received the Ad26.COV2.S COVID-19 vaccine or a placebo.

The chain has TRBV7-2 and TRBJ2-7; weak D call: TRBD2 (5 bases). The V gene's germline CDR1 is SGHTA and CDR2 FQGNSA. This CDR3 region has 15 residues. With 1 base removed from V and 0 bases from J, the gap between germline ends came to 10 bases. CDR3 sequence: CASSLVGVDSYEQYF. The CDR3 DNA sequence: TGTGCCAGCAGCTTAGTCGGGGTGGACTCCTACGAGCAGTACTTC.

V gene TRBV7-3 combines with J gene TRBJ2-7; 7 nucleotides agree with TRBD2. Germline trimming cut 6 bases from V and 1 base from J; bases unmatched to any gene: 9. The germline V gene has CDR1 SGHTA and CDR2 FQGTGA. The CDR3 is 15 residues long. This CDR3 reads CASSQNGGGSYEQYF. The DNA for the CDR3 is TGTGCCAGCAGTCAAAATGGCGGGGGTTCCTACGAGCAGTACTTC.

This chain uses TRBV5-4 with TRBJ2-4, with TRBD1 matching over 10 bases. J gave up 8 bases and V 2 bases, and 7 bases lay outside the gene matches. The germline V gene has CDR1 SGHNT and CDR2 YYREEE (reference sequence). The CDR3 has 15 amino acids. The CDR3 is CASSFLGQGVDIQYF. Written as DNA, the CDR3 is TGTGCCAGCAGCTTCTTAGGACAGGGGGTTGACATTCAGTACTTC.

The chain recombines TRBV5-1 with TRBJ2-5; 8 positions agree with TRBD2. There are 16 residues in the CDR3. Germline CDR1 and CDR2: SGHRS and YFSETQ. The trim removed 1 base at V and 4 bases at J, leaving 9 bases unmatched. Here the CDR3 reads CASSLLSGSLPETQYF. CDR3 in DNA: TGCGCCAGCAGCTTGTTAAGCGGGAGTTTACCAGAGACCCAGTACTTC.

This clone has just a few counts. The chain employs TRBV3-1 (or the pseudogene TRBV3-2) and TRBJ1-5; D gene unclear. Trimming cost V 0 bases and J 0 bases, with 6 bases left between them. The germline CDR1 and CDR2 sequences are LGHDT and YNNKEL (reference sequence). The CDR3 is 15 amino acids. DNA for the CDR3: TGTGCCAGCAGCCAAGATGGCAGTAGCAATCAGCCCCAGCATTTT. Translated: CASSQDGSSNQPQHF.

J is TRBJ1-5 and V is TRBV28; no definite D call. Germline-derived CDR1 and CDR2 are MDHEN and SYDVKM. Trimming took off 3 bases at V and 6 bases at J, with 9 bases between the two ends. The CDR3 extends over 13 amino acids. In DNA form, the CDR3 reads TGTGCCAGCAGTTTTCAGTCCTTTCAGCCCCAGCATTTT. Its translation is CASSFQSFQPQHF.

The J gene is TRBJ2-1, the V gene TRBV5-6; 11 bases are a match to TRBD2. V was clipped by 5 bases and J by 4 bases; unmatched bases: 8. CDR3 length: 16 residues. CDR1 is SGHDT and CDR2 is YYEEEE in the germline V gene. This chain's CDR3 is CASSPGTSGKYNEQFF. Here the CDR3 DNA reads TGTGCCAGCAGTCCTGGGACTAGCGGAAAATACAATGAGCAGTTCTTC.

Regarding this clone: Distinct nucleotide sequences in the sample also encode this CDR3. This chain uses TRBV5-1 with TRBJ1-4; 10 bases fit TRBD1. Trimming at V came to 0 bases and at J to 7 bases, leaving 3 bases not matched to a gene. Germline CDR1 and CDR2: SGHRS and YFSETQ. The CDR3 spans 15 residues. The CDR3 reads CASSLEGQGSEKLFF. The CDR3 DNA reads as TGCGCCAGCAGCTTGGAGGGACAGGGGAGTGAAAAACTGTTTTTT.

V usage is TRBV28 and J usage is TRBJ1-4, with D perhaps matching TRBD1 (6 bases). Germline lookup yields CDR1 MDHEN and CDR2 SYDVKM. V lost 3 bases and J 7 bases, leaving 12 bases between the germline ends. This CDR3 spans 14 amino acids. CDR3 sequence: CASSLGQQREKLFF. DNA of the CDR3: TGTGCCAGCAGTTTGGGACAACAGCGTGAAAAACTGTTTTTT. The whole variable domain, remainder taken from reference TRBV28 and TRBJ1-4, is DVKVTQSSRYLVKRTGEKVFLECVQDMDHENMFWYRQDPGLGLRLIYFSYDVKMKEKGDIPEGYSVSREKKERFSLILESASTNQTSMYLCASSLGQQREKLFFGSGTQLSVL.

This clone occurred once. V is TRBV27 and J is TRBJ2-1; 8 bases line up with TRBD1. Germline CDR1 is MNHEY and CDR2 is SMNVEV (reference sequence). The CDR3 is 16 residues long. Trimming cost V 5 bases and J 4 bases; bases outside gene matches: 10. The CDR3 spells CASSAITGGSYNEQFF. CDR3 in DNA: TGTGCCAGCAGTGCCATCACAGGGGGGTCGTACAATGAGCAGTTCTTC.

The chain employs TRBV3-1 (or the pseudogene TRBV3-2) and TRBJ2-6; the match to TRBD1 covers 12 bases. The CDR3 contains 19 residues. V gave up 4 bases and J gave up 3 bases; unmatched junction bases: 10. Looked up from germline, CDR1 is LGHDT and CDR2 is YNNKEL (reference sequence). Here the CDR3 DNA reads TGTGCCAGCAGCCCAGAGGGGACAGGGGGCGCAGGTGGGGCCAACGTCCTGACTTTC. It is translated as CASSPEGTGGAGGANVLTF.

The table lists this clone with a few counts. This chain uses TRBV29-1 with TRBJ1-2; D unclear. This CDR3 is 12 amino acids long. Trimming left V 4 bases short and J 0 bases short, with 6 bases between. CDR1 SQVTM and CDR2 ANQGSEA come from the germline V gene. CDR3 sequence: CSVVGTNYGYTF. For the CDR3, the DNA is TGCAGCGTTGTGGGCACTAACTATGGCTACACCTTC.

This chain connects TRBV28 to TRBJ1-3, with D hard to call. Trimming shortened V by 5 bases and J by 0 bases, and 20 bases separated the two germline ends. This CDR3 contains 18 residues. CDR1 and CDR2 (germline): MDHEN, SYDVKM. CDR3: CASSPPPRTRLSGNTIYF. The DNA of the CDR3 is TGTGCCAGCAGTCCACCCCCCCGGACTCGGCTCTCTGGAAACACCATATATTTT.

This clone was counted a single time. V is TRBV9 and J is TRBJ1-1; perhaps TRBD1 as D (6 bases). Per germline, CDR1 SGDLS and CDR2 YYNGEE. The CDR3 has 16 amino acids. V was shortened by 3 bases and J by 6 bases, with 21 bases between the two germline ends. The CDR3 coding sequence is TGTGCCAGCAGCGCCGACCCCTCAGGGGCCAGATCTGAAGCTTTCTTT. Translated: CASSADPSGARSEAFF.

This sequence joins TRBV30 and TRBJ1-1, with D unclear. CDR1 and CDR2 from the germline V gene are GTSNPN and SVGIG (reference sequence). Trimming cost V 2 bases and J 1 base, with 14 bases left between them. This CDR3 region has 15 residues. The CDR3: CAWSPKDEKNTEAFF. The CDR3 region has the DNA TGTGCCTGGAGTCCGAAGGACGAGAAGAACACTGAAGCTTTCTTT.

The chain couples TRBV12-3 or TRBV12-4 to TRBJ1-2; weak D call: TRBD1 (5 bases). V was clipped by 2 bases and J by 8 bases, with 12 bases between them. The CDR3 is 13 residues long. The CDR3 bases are TGTGCCAGCAGTTTAACGGGGACGGCGGGCTACACCTTC. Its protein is CASSLTGTAGYTF.

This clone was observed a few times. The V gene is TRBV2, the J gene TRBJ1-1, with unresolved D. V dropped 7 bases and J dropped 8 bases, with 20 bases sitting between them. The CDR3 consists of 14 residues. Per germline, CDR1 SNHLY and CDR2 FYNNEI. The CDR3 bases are TGTGCCAGCATTGGCCGGGGAACTAAAACAGAAGCTTTCTTT. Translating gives CASIGRGTKTEAFF.

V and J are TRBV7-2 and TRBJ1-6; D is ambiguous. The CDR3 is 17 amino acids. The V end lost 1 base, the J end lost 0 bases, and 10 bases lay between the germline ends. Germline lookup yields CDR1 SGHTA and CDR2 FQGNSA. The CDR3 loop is CASSLEGSGSYNSPLHF. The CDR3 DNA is TGTGCCAGCAGCTTAGAGGGATCCGGCTCCTATAATTCACCCCTCCACTTT.

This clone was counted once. CDR3 region: CASSSSWGSQETQYF. CDR3 nucleotides: TGTGCCAGCAGTTCAAGCTGGGGGTCGCAAGAGACCCAGTACTTC. This chain joins TRBV28 and TRBJ2-5; D could derive from TRBD1 or TRBD2 (5 bases each). In germline, CDR1 is MDHEN, CDR2 SYDVKM. Trimming shortened V by 4 bases and J by 2 bases, and 14 bases separated the two germline ends. The CDR3 is 15 residues long.

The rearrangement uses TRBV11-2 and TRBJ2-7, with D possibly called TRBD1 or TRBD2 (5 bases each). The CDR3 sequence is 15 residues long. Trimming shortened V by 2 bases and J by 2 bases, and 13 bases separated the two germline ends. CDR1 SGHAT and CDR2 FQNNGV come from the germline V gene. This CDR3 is CASSLSAGDPYEQYF. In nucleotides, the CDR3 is TGTGCCAGCAGCTTAAGTGCCGGGGACCCCTACGAGCAGTACTTC.

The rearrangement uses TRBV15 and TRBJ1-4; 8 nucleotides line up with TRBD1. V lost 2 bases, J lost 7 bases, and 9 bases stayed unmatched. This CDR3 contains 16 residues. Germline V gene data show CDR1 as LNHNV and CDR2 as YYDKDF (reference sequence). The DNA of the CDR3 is TGTGCCACCAGCAGACCCGAGCAGGGGGCCGTTGAAAAACTGTTTTTT. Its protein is CATSRPEQGAVEKLFF.